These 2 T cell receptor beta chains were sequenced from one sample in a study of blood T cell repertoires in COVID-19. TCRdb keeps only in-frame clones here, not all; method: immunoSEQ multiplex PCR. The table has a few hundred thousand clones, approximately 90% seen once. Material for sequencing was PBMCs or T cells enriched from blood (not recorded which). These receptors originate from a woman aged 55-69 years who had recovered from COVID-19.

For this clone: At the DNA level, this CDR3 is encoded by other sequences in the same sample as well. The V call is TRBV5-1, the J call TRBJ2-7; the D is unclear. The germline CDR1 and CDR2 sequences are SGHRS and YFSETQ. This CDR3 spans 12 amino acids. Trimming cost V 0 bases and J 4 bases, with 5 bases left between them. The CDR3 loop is CASSLGQYEQYF. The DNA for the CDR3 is TGCGCCAGCAGCTTGGGGCAGTACGAGCAGTACTTC.

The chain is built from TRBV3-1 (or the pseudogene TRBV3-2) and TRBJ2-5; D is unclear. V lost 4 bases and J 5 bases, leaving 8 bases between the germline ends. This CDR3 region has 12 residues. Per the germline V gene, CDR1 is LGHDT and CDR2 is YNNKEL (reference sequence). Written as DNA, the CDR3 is TGTGCCAGCAGCCTCCGAGAGGAGACCCAGTACTTC. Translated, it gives CASSLREETQYF.